This TCR beta chain was sequenced during a study of stem cell transplantation in POMP-related autoinflammatory disease. Study overall: Pre-transplant patients had naive-skewed CD4+ T cells and few CD8+ T cells. Whole-study findings and limits: A trend toward lower repertoire diversity and greater clonality appeared in every analyzed T-cell subset of PRAID patients.

As to this clone: The antigen is unknown.

Measured with immunoSEQ multiplex PCR; TCRdb has only the in-frame clones, and not every one. Of some 30,000 clones listed, about 86% are singletons. Prominent immunodeficiency with autoinflammation defined PRAID. Sequenced material: CD4+ T cells from PBMCs, taken before stem cell transplantation. The source of this sequence is a human donor with POMP-related autoinflammation and immune dysregulation (PRAID).

The CDR3, as DNA: TGTGCCAGCAGCAGAAATGGGGGCGAGCAGTACTTC. Translating gives CASSRNGGEQYF. The chain recombines TRBV7-6 with TRBJ2-7; either TRBD1 or TRBD2 may supply D (5 bases each). The CDR3 spans 12 residues. The V gene's germline CDR1 is SGHVS and CDR2 FNYEAQ. V gave up 5 bases and J gave up 6 bases, with 11 bases separating them.